The sequence of this TCR beta chain was determined in a study of T cells in Graves' hyperthyroidism and ophthalmopathy. TCR beta CDR3 regions were amplified from RNA. First-round RT-PCR of the TCR CDR3 relied on the HTBI primer set. TCRdb independently ran MiXCR on the multiplex PCR reads; one entry per CDR3 protein. This repertoire shows over 300,000 distinct CDR3 sequences, roughly 14% found once; its top ten account for more than 9.5%. This clonotype appeared a few times. A much larger clone is a single base away; this may be a read error. The CDR3 loop spans 15 amino acids. The clonotype originates from an older woman with Graves' hyperthyroidism. The V and J genes are TRBV12-3 or TRBV12-4 and TRBJ2-2; TRBD2 is a possible D gene (7 bases). The specimen sequenced was blood. The CDR3 DNA reads as TGTGCCAGCAGTTCATACGGGGGGCGGAGCGGGGAGCCGTTTTTT. Residues: CASSSYGGRSGEPFF.